This T cell receptor beta chain was sequenced in a study of cytomegalovirus exposure and HLA in healthy donors. This PCR relied on a set of 60 Vbeta primers and 13 Jbeta primers. Sequencing was performed with immunoSEQ multiplex PCR; in TCRdb, only in-frame clones are kept and a portion is missing. In total, the table holds tens of thousands of clones. Study results and caveats: Equally common other TCR beta chains were less clonally expanded than HLA-associated ones, a later analysis found. Association of a missense DCLRE1C variant with TCR beta V- and J-gene trimming was reported in a later analysis.

The J segment lost 2 bases and the V segment lost 5 bases, leaving 3 bases of the junction unmatched. The V gene's germline CDR1 is SGHVS and CDR2 FNYEAQ. The CDR3 has 14 amino acids. Details on this clone: Its antigen is unidentified.

This TCR came from a woman aged 45-60 years in good health and CMV-seropositive. Source material: PBMCs. The V gene is TRBV7-6, the J gene TRBJ2-7; 10 nucleotides match TRBD1. CDR3 coding DNA: TGTGCCAGCAGCCTGGGACAGGGGACCTACGAGCAGTACTTC. Translation gives CASSLGQGTYEQYF.